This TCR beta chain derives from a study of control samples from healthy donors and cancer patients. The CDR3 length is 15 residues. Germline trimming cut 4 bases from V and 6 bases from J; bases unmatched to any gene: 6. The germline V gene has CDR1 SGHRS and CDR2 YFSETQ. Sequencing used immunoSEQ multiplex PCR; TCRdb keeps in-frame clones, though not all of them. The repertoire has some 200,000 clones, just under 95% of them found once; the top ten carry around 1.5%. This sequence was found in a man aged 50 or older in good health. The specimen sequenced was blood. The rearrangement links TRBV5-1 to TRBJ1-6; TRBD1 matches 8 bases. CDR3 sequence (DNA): TGCGCCAGCAGCCCGGGGGACAGGCCTAATTCACCCCTCCACTTT. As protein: CASSPGDRPNSPLHF.